One and the same sample provided the 27 T cell receptor beta chains below, sequenced in a study of blood T cell repertoires in COVID-19. Profiled with immunoSEQ multiplex PCR; TCRdb holds only in-frame clones, not every one. This table has more than 40,000 clones, 70% to 90% appearing once. Sequencing was performed on peripheral blood. The origin of the receptors is a human donor in a cohort sampled during active COVID-19. The donor label of this sample is uncertain.

J is TRBJ1-2 and V is TRBV6-5; D is possibly TRBD1 (6 bases). Germline loops: CDR1 MNHEY, CDR2 SVGAGI. The V and J ends lost 10 bases and 0 bases respectively, with 15 bases between them. This CDR3 contains 14 residues. CDR3 loop: CATWRGGSNYGYTF. The CDR3 coding sequence is TGTGCCACCTGGAGGGGGGGGTCTAACTATGGCTACACCTTC.

The chain recombines TRBV2 with TRBJ1-2, with 9 bases identical to TRBD1. The V gene end was trimmed by 6 bases and the J gene end by 2 bases; junction bases not matched to a gene: 7. The CDR3 length is 15 residues. Per germline, CDR1 SNHLY and CDR2 FYNNEI. DNA of the CDR3: TGTGCCAGCAGAATAGGGACAGGGCTAAACTATGGCTACACCTTC. Its protein is CASRIGTGLNYGYTF.

The chain has TRBV30 and TRBJ1-2; D call uncertain. Germline CDR1 reads GTSNPN; CDR2 reads SVGIG (reference sequence). The CDR3 contains 11 residues. V lost 3 bases, J lost 2 bases, and 4 bases lay in between. Here the CDR3 reads CAWSSNYGYTF. For the CDR3, the DNA is TGTGCCTGGAGCTCCAACTATGGCTACACCTTC.

The rearrangement joins TRBV29-1 to TRBJ1-1; 9 nucleotides match TRBD1. The CDR3 contains 13 residues. V was pared by 7 bases and J by 3 bases, with 6 bases of the junction left unmatched. Germline CDR1 reads SQVTM; CDR2 reads ANQGSEA. CDR3 sequence reads: CSAEQGAYTEAFF. DNA of the CDR3: TGCAGCGCCGAACAGGGGGCGTACACTGAAGCTTTCTTT.

The V call is TRBV19, the J call TRBJ1-5; no clear D gene. This CDR3 is built from 16 residues. Trimming shortened V by 5 bases and J by 6 bases, and 20 bases separated the two germline ends. Germline CDR1 is LNHDA and CDR2 is SQIVND (reference sequence). The CDR3 coding sequence is TGTGCCAGTAGTCCTAACGTCGTCCCCGGTACTCAGCCCCAGCATTTT. Its protein product is CASSPNVVPGTQPQHF.

The chain joins TRBV5-1 to TRBJ1-6, with D perhaps matching TRBD1 (6 bases). Germline V gene data show CDR1 as SGHRS and CDR2 as YFSETQ. V gave up 4 bases and J gave up 8 bases, with 13 bases separating them. This CDR3 spans 14 amino acids. CDR3 coding DNA: TGCGCCAGCAGCCCGGACAGAGCCTATTCACCCCTCCACTTT. Its translation is CASSPDRAYSPLHF. The entire variable domain, with the rest obtained from reference TRBV5-1 and TRBJ1-6, is as follows: KAGVTQTPRYLIKTRGQQVTLSCSPISGHRSVSWYQQTPGQGLQFLFEYFSETQRNKGNFPGRFSGRQFSNSRSEMNVSTLELGDSALYLCASSPDRAYSPLHFGNGTRLTVT.

The chain employs TRBV25-1 and TRBJ2-5; 12 bases agree with TRBD2. Germline trimming cut 4 bases from V and 4 bases from J; bases unmatched to any gene: 4. This CDR3 contains 15 residues. In germline, CDR1 is MGHDK, CDR2 SYGVNS. The CDR3 region has the DNA TGTGCCAGCAGTGGACTAGCGGGGGTAGGAGAGACCCAGTACTTC. Amino acid sequence: CASSGLAGVGETQYF.

V gene TRBV11-2 combines with J gene TRBJ1-4, with 11 nucleotides matching TRBD1. Losses at the gene ends were 5 bases for V and 5 bases for J; bases not matched to a gene: 4. The CDR3 runs 15 residues. Germline V lookup: CDR1 SGHAT, CDR2 FQNNGV. The CDR3 sequence: CASSVRDRGNEKLFF. CDR3 sequence (DNA): TGTGCCAGCAGCGTAAGGGACAGGGGGAATGAAAAACTGTTTTTT.

The rearrangement uses TRBV5-4 and TRBJ2-7; 7 nucleotides match TRBD1. This CDR3 is 14 amino acids long. V trimming: 0 bases; J trimming: 2 bases; junction bases outside the gene matches: 2. Germline-derived CDR1 and CDR2 are SGHNT and YYREEE (reference sequence). The CDR3 DNA reads TGTGCCAGCAGCTTGGAAAGGGGGCCCTACGAGCAGTACTTC. Translated, it gives CASSLERGPYEQYF. The complete variable domain, with remaining parts taken from reference TRBV5-4 and TRBJ2-7, reads ETGVTQSPTHLIKTRGQQVTLRCSSQSGHNTVSWYQQALGQGPQFIFQYYREEENGRGNFPPRFSGLQFPNYSSELNVNALELDDSALYLCASSLERGPYEQYFGPGTRLTVT.

The rearrangement uses TRBV7-2 and TRBJ2-3, with TRBD2 matching 8 bases. Germline lookup yields CDR1 SGHTA and CDR2 FQGNSA. The CDR3 totals 13 residues. Trimming cost V 6 bases and J 8 bases; bases outside gene matches: 7. In DNA form, the CDR3 reads TGTGCCAGCAGACCCGGGGGGGAAAGTACGCAGTATTTT. Amino acids: CASRPGGESTQYF. Combining the CDR3 with reference TRBV7-2 and TRBJ2-3 gives the whole variable domain GAGVSQSPSNKVTEKGKDVELRCDPISGHTALYWYRQSLGQGLEFLIYFQGNSAPDKSGLPSDRFSAERTGGSVSTLTIQRTQQEDSAVYLCASRPGGESTQYFGPGTRLTVL.

The chain carries TRBV29-1 and TRBJ2-6, with D maybe TRBD1 (5 bases). Trimming shortened V by 3 bases and J by 2 bases, and 8 bases separated the two germline ends. CDR3 length: 14 amino acids. Germline V CDR1 and CDR2: SQVTM, ANQGSEA. CDR3 region: CSVDREAGANVLTF. The CDR3 region has the DNA TGCAGCGTTGACAGGGAAGCTGGGGCCAACGTCCTGACTTTC.

The chain has TRBV6-2 or TRBV6-3 and TRBJ1-5; D is ambiguous. CDR1 MNHEY and CDR2 SVGEGT come from the germline V gene. Deletions cut 3 bases from V and 2 bases from J, with 23 bases between. The CDR3 runs 19 residues. The CDR3 sequence is CASSYGIKGGIWGNQPQHF. The CDR3 DNA reads as TGTGCCAGCAGTTATGGTATAAAGGGAGGTATTTGGGGCAATCAGCCCCAGCATTTT.

The V call is TRBV14, the J call TRBJ2-1, with TRBD2 matching over 9 bases. The CDR3 extends over 15 amino acids. Germline CDR1 SGHDN, CDR2 FVKESK. Trimming at V came to 1 base and at J to 7 bases, leaving 5 bases not matched to a gene. The CDR3 DNA reads TGTGCCAGCAGCCAAGGCGGGGGGGCGCGGAATGAGCAGTTCTTC. Translated, it gives CASSQGGGARNEQFF.

The J gene is TRBJ2-5, the V gene TRBV5-5, with TRBD2 matching over 7 bases. The CDR3 extends over 15 amino acids. The germline V gene encodes CDR1 SGHKS and CDR2 YYEKEE (reference sequence). Trimming took 0 bases from V and 5 from J; bases not matched to a gene: 7. CDR3 nucleotide sequence: TGTGCCAGCAGCTTGGATCCGGGGGGAATTGAGACCCAGTACTTC. It translates to CASSLDPGGIETQYF. Full variable domain (rest looked up from reference TRBV5-5 and TRBJ2-5): DAGVTQSPTHLIKTRGQQVTLRCSPISGHKSVSWYQQVLGQGPQFIFQYYEKEERGRGNFPDRFSARQFPNYSSELNVNALLLGDSALYLCASSLDPGGIETQYFGPGTRLLVL.

V is TRBV19 and J is TRBJ1-5; D possibly corresponds to TRBD1 (6 bases). CDR1 and CDR2 from the germline V gene are LNHDA and SQIVND (reference sequence). The V gene lost 7 bases and the J gene lost 2 bases, with 18 bases spanning the gap. CDR3 length equals 16 residues. The CDR3 here is CASIKQGSQGNQPQHF. CDR3 bases: TGTGCCAGTATTAAACAGGGATCCCAAGGCAATCAGCCCCAGCATTTT.

V gene TRBV5-1 combines with J gene TRBJ2-7; maybe TRBD1 (6 bases). Per the germline V gene, CDR1 is SGHRS and CDR2 is YFSETQ. V lost 2 bases and J lost 3, with 9 bases in between. This CDR3 comprises 13 residues. The CDR3 spells CASSFSRGYEQYF. The CDR3 DNA follows: TGCGCCAGCAGCTTTAGCAGGGGCTACGAGCAGTACTTC.

This clone has just one count. The chain carries TRBV19 and TRBJ1-2; D not resolved. From germline, CDR1 is LNHDA and CDR2 SQIVND (reference sequence). The ends were cut back, 3 bases at V and 8 bases at J, with 16 bases in the middle. This CDR3 contains 14 residues. The CDR3 spells CASSIEGRLSGYTF. For the CDR3, the DNA is TGTGCCAGTAGTATTGAGGGCCGACTCTCCGGCTACACCTTC.

CDR3 region: CASSFGLLEQFF. The DNA of the CDR3 is TGTGCCAGCAGCTTTGGACTACTTGAGCAGTTCTTC. J is TRBJ2-1 and V is TRBV5-6; a weak D match, TRBD2 (6 bases). This CDR3 spans 12 amino acids. V lost 2 bases, J lost 9 bases, and 9 bases lay in between. Germline values: CDR1 SGHDT, CDR2 YYEEEE.

This clone was observed once. The genes are TRBV6-5 and TRBJ2-1; perhaps TRBD1 as D (6 bases). Per the germline V gene, CDR1 is MNHEY and CDR2 is SVGAGI. The CDR3 sequence is 13 residues long. The CDR3 protein is CVREGGHYNEQFF. DNA for the CDR3: TGTGTTAGGGAAGGGGGTCACTACAATGAGCAGTTCTTC.

A few counts support this clone. One junction end does not reproduce the germline sequence, and a read error may be involved. V gene TRBV15 combines with J gene TRBJ1-5, with 8 bases lining up with TRBD1. The V gene's germline CDR1 is LNHNV and CDR2 YYDKDF (reference sequence). This CDR3 contains 14 residues. CDR3 DNA: TGTGCCACCAGCAGAGATGGCGGGCAGGGGGCGAAGGATTTT. Translated, it gives CATSRDGGQGAKDF.

This clone was seen just once. V is TRBV2 and J is TRBJ2-2, with TRBD1 matching over 10 bases. The CDR3 contains 15 residues. Germline trimming cut 5 bases from V and 3 bases from J; bases unmatched to any gene: 3. Germline loops: CDR1 SNHLY, CDR2 FYNNEI. CDR3 nucleotide sequence: TGTGCCAGCAGTAGGGACAGGGGTGACACCGGGGAGCTGTTTTTT. This sequence encodes CASSRDRGDTGELFF. The whole variable domain, filled in from reference TRBV2 and TRBJ2-2, reads EPEVTQTPSHQVTQMGQEVILRCVPISNHLYFYWYRQILGQKVEFLVSFYNNEISEKSEIFDDQFSVERPDGSNFTLKIRSTKLEDSAMYFCASSRDRGDTGELFFGEGSRLTVL.

CDR3 residues: CAISAWGVYTEAFF. CDR3 in DNA: TGTGCCATCAGTGCCTGGGGGGTGTACACTGAAGCTTTCTTT. The rearrangement joins TRBV10-3 to TRBJ1-1; D possibly corresponds to TRBD1 (5 bases). Germline CDR1 reads ENHRY; CDR2 reads SYGVKD. The CDR3 is 14 residues long. V lost 4 bases and J 3 bases, leaving 12 bases between the germline ends.

J is TRBJ2-3 and V is TRBV7-9; 9 bases align to TRBD2. The CDR3 contains 17 residues. V shed 5 bases, J shed 2 bases, and the junction held 11 bases outside the gene matches. The germline CDR1 and CDR2 sequences are SEHNR and FQNEAQ (reference sequence). The CDR3 DNA is TGTGCCAGCAGCACCCCCCCGGGCGGGGGGGCCACAGATACGCAGTATTTT. Translation gives CASSTPPGGGATDTQYF.

This clone was detected once. The chain joins TRBV5-1 to TRBJ2-5, with a tentative D call TRBD2 (6 bases). V lost 4 bases and J lost 3, with 10 bases in between. CDR1 and CDR2 from the germline V gene are SGHRS and YFSETQ. The CDR3 consists of 13 residues. The chain's CDR3 is CASSRPGEETQYF. The CDR3 coding sequence is TGCGCCAGCAGCAGGCCGGGGGAAGAGACCCAGTACTTC.

The chain carries TRBV10-3 and TRBJ1-3, with D hard to call. V was shortened by 6 bases and J by 7 bases, with 16 bases between the two germline ends. There are 14 residues in the CDR3. Per germline, CDR1 ENHRY and CDR2 SYGVKD. The CDR3 coding sequence is TGTGCCATCAGGGACTCGGCAAGCCAGAACACCATATATTTT. Amino acid sequence: CAIRDSASQNTIYF.

The chain carries TRBV7-2 and TRBJ2-2; D is possibly TRBD1 (5 bases). The CDR3 loop spans 14 amino acids. Looked up from germline, CDR1 is SGHTA and CDR2 is FQGNSA. Trimming shortened V by 4 bases and J by 6 bases, and 12 bases separated the two germline ends. DNA for the CDR3: TGTGCCAGCAGCTCACAGCAGGGTTCCGGGGAGCTGTTTTTT. This codes for CASSSQQGSGELFF.

This chain joins TRBV9 and TRBJ2-7; 11 bases line up with TRBD2. Trimming cost V 2 bases and J 7 bases; bases outside gene matches: 11. This CDR3 has 16 amino acids. Germline V gene lookup returns CDR1 SGDLS and CDR2 YYNGEE. DNA for the CDR3: TGTGCCAGCAGCGTCCGTTCGGGACTAGCGGCGGGGGAGCAGTACTTC. This codes for CASSVRSGLAAGEQYF. The complete variable domain, with remaining parts taken from reference TRBV9 and TRBJ2-7, reads DSGVTQTPKHLITATGQRVTLRCSPRSGDLSVYWYQQSLDQGLQFLIQYYNGEERAKGNILERFSAQQFPDLHSELNLSSLELGDSALYFCASSVRSGLAAGEQYFGPGTRLTVT.